Described below is a single T cell receptor beta chain sequence and its context. The source of the sample is a study of blood T cell repertoires in COVID-19. Study context: T cells, B-cell-depleted T cells, or PBMCs provided the cDNA or gDNA that served as material.

The cohort comprised adults aged about 18 to 89 years residing in under 25 US areas. Libraries were prepared by immunoSEQ multiplex PCR; TCRdb keeps only in-frame clonotypes and omits some of them. The sample holds roughly 200,000 clones, 70% to 90% seen once. CDR1 and CDR2 (germline): MNHNS, SASEGT. The CDR3 contains 15 residues. Between the trimmed V and J ends, which lost 1 base and 2 bases, there was a span of 10 bases. V usage is TRBV6-1 and J usage is TRBJ2-3; TRBD1 is a possible D gene (5 bases). The sequenced sample consisted of PBMCs or T cells enriched from blood (not recorded which). The sequence came from a woman aged 25 to 39 who had been exposed to COVID-19. The CDR3 region has the DNA TGTGCCAGCAGTGAAGTCGGCAGGGTCACAGATACGCAGTATTTT. As protein: CASSEVGRVTDTQYF.